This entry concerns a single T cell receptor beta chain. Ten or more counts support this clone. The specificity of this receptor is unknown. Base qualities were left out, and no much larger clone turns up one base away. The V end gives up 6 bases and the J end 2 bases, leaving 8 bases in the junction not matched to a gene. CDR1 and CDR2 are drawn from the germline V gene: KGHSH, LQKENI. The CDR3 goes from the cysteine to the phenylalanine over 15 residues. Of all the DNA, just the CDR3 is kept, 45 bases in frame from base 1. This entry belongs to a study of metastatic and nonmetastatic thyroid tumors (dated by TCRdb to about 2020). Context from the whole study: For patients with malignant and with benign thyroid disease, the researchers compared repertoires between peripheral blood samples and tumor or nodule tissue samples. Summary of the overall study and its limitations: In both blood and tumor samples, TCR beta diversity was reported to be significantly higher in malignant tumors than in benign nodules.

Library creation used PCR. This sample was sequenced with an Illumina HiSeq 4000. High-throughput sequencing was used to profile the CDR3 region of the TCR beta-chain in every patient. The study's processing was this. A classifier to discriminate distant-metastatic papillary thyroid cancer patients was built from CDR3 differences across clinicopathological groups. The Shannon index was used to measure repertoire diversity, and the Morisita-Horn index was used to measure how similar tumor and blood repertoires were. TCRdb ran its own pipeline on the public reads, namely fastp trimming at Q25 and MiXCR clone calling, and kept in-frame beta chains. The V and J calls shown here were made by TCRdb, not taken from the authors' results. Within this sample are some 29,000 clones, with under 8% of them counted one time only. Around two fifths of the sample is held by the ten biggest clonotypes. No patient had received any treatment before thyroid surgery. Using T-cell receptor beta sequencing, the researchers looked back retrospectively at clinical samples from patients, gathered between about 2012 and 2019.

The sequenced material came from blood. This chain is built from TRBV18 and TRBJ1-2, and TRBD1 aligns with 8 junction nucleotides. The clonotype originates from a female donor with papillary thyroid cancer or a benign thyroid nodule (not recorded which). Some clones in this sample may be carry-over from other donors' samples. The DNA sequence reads TGTGCCAGCTCCCGAGGACAGGGCTACAACTATGGCTACACCTTC. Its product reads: CASSRGQGYNYGYTF. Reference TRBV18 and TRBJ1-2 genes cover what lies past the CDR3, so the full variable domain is NAGVMQNPRHLVRRRGQEARLRCSPMKGHSHVYWYRQLPEEGLKFMVYLQKENIIDESGMPKERFSAEFPKEGPSILRIQQVVRGDSAAYFCASSRGQGYNYGYTFGSGTRLTVV.